This TCR beta chain appears in the sequencing data of a study of identical twins. This CDR3 region has 13 residues. Germline values: CDR1 MRHNA, CDR2 SNTAGT. V lost 2 bases and J 3 bases, leaving 4 bases between the germline ends. This clonotype was seen more than once but under ten times. TCRdb called the 5' RACE reads again in MiXCR, with one record for every CDR3 protein. This repertoire shows about 720,000 distinct CDR3 sequences, over 8.5% found once; its top ten account for around 0.95%. A further study also used this sample, focusing on yellow fever vaccine responses in identical twins.

The rearrangement uses TRBV6-4 and TRBJ2-2, with D unclear. The sequence was collected from a woman aged 18-30 years in good health. The sample comprised PBMCs. The CDR3 DNA reads as TGTGCCAGCAGTGACGTTTACACCGGGGAGCTGTTTTTT. This sequence encodes CASSDVYTGELFF.